Described below is a single T cell receptor (beta chain) sequence and its context. Its antigen is currently unknown. This CDR3 contains 17 residues. V shed 4 bases and J shed 2 bases, with 15 bases lying between them. In germline, CDR1 is MNHNS, CDR2 SASEGT. The sample comes from a study of T cell responses to AZD1222 COVID-19 vaccine. Study-wide points: Regions left unmutated in variants are reportedly the target of nearly half of spike-specific TCRs. Baseline antibody screening turned up just a handful of seropositive AZD1222 recipients. There were repertoire samples only from the period after the peak T cell response. Clonal diversity was possibly underestimated, and the donors were mostly white British, with more females.

TCRdb's copy holds only in-frame clones and misses some; the assay was immunoSEQ multiplex PCR. The sample has some 140,000 clones, approximately 87% seen once. This clonotype originated in an adult in good health. The sequencing used peripheral blood, collected on day 0 of MenACWY control vaccination. The chain joins TRBV6-1 to TRBJ1-6; D perhaps matches TRBD1 (6 bases). CDR3 in amino acids: CASSGGPGDAYNSPLHF. The CDR3 nucleotides read TGTGCCAGCAGTGGGGGACCAGGGGACGCCTATAATTCACCCCTCCACTTT.